The entry that follows covers one T cell receptor (beta chain) sequence. This sample is part of a study of blood T cell repertoires in COVID-19. The CDR3 sequence is 15 residues long. Germline CDR1 is MNHEY and CDR2 is SMNVEV (reference sequence). V lost 9 bases to trimming and J lost 1 base, with 15 bases between them. TCRdb keeps only in-frame clones here, not all; method: immunoSEQ multiplex PCR. Counted here are approximately 75,000 clones, about 74% occurring once; the ten biggest clones make up around 2.6%. The source is a human donor with acute or convalescent COVID-19. The donor label of this sample is uncertain. The chain recombines TRBV27 with TRBJ2-2, with D possibly TRBD1 on 6 matching bases. Sequencing used peripheral blood. The CDR3 protein is CASKYSGQNTGELFF. The CDR3 DNA reads as TGTGCCAGTAAATACTCGGGACAGAACACCGGGGAGCTGTTTTTT.